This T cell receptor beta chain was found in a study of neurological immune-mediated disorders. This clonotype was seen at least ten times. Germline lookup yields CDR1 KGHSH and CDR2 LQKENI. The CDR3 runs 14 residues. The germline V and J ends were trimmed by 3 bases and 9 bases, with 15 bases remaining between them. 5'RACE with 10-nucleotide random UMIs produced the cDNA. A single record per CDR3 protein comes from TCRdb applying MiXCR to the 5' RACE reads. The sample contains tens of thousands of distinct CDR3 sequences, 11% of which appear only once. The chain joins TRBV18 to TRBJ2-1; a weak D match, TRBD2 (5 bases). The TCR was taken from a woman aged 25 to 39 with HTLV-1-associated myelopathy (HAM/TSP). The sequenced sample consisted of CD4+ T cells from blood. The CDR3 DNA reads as TGTGCCAGCTCACCGGCTCCAGCGGTCGGTGAGCAGTTCTTC. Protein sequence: CASSPAPAVGEQFF.